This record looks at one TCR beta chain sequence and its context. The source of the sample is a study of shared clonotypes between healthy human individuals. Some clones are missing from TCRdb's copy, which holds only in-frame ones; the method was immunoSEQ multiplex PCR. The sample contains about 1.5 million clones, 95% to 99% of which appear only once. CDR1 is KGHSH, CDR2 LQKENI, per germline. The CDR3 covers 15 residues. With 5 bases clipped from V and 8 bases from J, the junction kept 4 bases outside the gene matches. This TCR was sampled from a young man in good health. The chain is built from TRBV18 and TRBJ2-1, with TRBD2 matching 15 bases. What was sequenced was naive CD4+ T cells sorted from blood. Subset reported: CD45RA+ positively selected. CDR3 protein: CASSGLAGGLDEQFF. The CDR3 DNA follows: TGTGCCAGCTCAGGACTAGCGGGAGGGTTAGATGAGCAGTTCTTC.